This TCR beta chain appears in the sequencing data of a study of regulatory T cells in long-lasting Graves disease. Study findings and constraints: The researchers studied only peripheral blood, not thyroid tissue.

Both iRepertoire HTBI primers and Arm-PCR of CDR3 regions were used to build the TCR beta libraries. Original processing notes: The samples included around 62 TRBV and over eleven TRBJ segments. MiXCR, run by TCRdb on the multiplex PCR reads, gives a single entry per CDR3 protein. The V and J calls follow TCRdb's processing rather than the paper's. The sample has roughly 700,000 distinct CDR3 sequences, around 30% seen once. As for this clonotype: What it binds is not known.

Indicated time point: persistent/refractory GD, antithyroid drugs over 5 years with positive TRAb. After RNA was extracted from PBMCs, the TCR library was made from it. With EDTA tubes as the receptacles, around 10 milliliters of peripheral blood were drawn. The TCR originated in a female donor with Graves disease. The specimen was peripheral blood mononuclear cells (PBMCs), collected when the disease was refractory, from a patient treated with antithyroid drugs.

CDR3 bases: TGTGCCAGCAGCCAAGATCTATTAGCGGGAGGAAATGAGCAGTTCTTC. Translated: CASSQDLLAGGNEQFF. J is TRBJ2-1 and V is TRBV3-1; 10 bases align to TRBD2. This CDR3 has 16 residues. CDR1 and CDR2 (germline): LGHDT, YNNKEL (reference sequence). After removal of 0 bases from V and 7 bases from J, the junction contained 6 bases not matched to a gene.